This T cell receptor beta chain was identified during a study of T cells after yellow fever vaccination. In TCRdb, the 5' RACE reads were re-called with MiXCR into one record per CDR3 protein. Of about 320,000 distinct CDR3 sequences detected, 6.8% appear once; the ten largest clones hold over 15%. Trimming removed 5 bases from V and 2 bases from J, with 14 bases in between. CDR1 and CDR2 (germline): KGHSH, LQKENI. The CDR3 totals 15 residues. This receptor was identified in a man aged 18 to 29 who received the YFV17D yellow fever vaccine. The specimen was PBMCs, collected more than 40 days after the first yellow fever vaccination. The chain has TRBV18 and TRBJ2-3; D is unresolved. CDR3 coding DNA: TGTGCCAGCTCAGTTTCGGGCCGAATCACAGATACGCAGTATTTT. Its protein is CASSVSGRITDTQYF.